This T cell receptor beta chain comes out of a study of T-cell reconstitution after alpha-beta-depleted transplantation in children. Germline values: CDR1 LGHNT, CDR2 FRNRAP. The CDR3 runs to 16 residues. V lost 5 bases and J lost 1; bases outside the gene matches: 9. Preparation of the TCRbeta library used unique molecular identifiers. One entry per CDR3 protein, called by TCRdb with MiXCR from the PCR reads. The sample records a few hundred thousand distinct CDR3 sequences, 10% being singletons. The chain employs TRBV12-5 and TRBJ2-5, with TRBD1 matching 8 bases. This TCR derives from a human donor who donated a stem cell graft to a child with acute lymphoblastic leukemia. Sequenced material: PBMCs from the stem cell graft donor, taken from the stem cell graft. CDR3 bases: TGTGCTAGTGGTCACCGGACAGGGCCCCCCCAAGAGACCCAGTACTTC. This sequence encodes CASGHRTGPPQETQYF.